This T cell receptor (beta chain) is drawn from a study of T cell responses to AZD1222 COVID-19 vaccine. V was clipped by 7 bases and J by 5 bases; unmatched bases: 11. Germline CDR1 reads MNHEY; CDR2 reads SMNVEV (reference sequence). The CDR3 has 16 residues. To note about this clone: What it binds is not known.

Study observations and caveats: Two AZD1222 doses significantly raised spike-specific TCR breadth and depth over controls. White British donors predominated, females outnumbered males, and clonal diversity was possibly underestimated.

Clones were sequenced by immunoSEQ multiplex PCR, and TCRdb holds only the in-frame ones, with some missing. The sample gives fewer than 90,000 clones, approximately 90% of which show up once; approximately 10% is in the top ten. Sequenced here: peripheral blood, sampled 28 days after the second AZD1222 dose. The rearrangement links TRBV27 to TRBJ2-5; 12 bases line up with TRBD2. The sequence came from an adult who received the AZD1222 COVID-19 vaccine. The CDR3 nucleotides read TGTGCCAGCAACCTCCCCCCTGGGACTAGCGGGGAGACCCAGTACTTC. Translating gives CASNLPPGTSGETQYF.